This TCR beta chain is from a study of blood T cell repertoires in COVID-19. On the study more broadly: COVID-19 samples collected from the United States, Italy and Spain covered acute and convalescent phases. In each case, the material was cDNA or gDNA derived from T cells, B-cell-depleted T cells, or PBMCs.

Per the original methods: Amplified reference gene primers provided the basis for estimating nucleated cell counts. Profiled with immunoSEQ multiplex PCR; TCRdb holds only in-frame clones, not every one. V and J calls and clone size come straight from that table; D and trimming were deduced from the DNA. The sample has roughly 110,000 clones, 71% seen once. V lost 0 bases and J lost 4; bases outside the gene matches: 7. CDR3 size: 16 residues. CDR1 is SGDLS and CDR2 is YYNGEE in the germline V gene. The material sequenced was peripheral blood. This receptor was identified in a human donor with acute or convalescent COVID-19. The donor label of this sample is uncertain. The chain carries TRBV9 and TRBJ2-5; 9 bases map to TRBD1. The CDR3: CASSVGGTGNRETQYF. Written as DNA, the CDR3 is TGTGCCAGCAGCGTAGGAGGGACAGGGAACAGAGAGACCCAGTACTTC.